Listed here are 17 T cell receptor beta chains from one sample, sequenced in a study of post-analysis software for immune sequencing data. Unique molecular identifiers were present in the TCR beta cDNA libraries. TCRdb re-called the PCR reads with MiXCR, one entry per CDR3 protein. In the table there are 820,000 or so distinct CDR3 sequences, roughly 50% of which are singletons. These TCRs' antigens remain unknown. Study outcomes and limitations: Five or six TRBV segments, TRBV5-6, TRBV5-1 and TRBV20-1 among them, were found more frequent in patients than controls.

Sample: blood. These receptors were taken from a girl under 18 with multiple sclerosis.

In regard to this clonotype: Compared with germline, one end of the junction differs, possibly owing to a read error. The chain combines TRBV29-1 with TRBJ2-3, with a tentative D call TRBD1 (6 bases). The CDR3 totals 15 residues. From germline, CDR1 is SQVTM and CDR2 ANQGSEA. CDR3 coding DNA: TGCAGCGGTGAAGACAGGCTCTCTAGCACAGATACGCAGTATTTT. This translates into CSGEDRLSSTDTQYF.

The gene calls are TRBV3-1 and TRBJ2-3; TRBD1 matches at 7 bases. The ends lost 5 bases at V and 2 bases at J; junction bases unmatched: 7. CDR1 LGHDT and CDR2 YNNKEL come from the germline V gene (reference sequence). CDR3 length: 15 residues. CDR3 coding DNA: TGTGCCAGCAGCTCCGGGACAGTACTCACAGATACGCAGTATTTT. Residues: CASSSGTVLTDTQYF.

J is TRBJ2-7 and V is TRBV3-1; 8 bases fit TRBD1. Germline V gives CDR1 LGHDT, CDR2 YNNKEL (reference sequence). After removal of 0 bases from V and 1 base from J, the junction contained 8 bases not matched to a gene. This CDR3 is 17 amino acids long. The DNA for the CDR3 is TGTGCCAGCAGCCAAGATCTTGGGACAGGCAAATCCTACGAGCAGTACTTC. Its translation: CASSQDLGTGKSYEQYF.

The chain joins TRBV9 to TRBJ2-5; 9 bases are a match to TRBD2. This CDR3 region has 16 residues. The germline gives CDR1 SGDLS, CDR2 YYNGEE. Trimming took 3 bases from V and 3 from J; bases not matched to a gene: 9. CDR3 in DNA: TGTGCCAGCAGCGAGGGCTTCCGGACTAGCGAAGAGACCCAGTACTTC. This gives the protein CASSEGFRTSEETQYF.

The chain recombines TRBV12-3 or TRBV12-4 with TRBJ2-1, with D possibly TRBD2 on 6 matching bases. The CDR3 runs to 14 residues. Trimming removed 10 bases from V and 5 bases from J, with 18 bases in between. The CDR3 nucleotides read TGTGCCACTGCGGACTACAATGCGGACAATGAGCAGTTCTTC. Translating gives CATADYNADNEQFF.

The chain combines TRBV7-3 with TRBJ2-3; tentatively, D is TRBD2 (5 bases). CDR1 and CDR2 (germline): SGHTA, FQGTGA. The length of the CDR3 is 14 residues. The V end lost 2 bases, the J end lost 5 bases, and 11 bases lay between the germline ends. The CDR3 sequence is CASSLGWAGDTQYF. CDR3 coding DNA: TGTGCCAGCAGCTTAGGCTGGGCGGGAGATACGCAGTATTTT. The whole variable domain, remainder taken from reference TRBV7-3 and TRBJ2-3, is GAGVSQTPSNKVTEKGKYVELRCDPISGHTALYWYRQSLGQGPEFLIYFQGTGAADDSGLPNDRFFAVRPEGSVSTLKIQRTERGDSAVYLCASSLGWAGDTQYFGPGTRLTVL.

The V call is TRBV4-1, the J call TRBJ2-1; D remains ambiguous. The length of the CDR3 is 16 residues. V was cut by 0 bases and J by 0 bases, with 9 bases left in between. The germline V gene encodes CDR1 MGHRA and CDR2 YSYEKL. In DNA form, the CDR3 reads TGCGCCAGCAGCCAAGAAAAGGAGAGCTCCTACAATGAGCAGTTCTTC. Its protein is CASSQEKESSYNEQFF.

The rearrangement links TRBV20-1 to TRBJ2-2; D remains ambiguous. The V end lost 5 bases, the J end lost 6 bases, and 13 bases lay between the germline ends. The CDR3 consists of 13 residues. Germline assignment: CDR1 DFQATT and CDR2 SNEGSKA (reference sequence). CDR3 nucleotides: TGCAGTGCTCGCCCTCCGGCTTCCGGGGAGCTGTTTTTT. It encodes CSARPPASGELFF.

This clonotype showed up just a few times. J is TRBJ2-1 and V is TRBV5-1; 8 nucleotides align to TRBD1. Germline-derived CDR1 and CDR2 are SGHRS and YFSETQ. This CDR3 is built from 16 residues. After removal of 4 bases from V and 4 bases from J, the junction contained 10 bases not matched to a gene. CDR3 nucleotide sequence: TGCGCCAGCAGCGATCCCGGGACAGGCGGATACAATGAGCAGTTCTTC. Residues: CASSDPGTGGYNEQFF.

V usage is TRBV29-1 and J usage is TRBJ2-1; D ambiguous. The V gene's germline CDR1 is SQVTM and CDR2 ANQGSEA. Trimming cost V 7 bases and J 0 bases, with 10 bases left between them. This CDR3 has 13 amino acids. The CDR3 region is CSAGPSSYNEQFF. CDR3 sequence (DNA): TGCAGCGCTGGACCTTCCTCCTACAATGAGCAGTTCTTC.

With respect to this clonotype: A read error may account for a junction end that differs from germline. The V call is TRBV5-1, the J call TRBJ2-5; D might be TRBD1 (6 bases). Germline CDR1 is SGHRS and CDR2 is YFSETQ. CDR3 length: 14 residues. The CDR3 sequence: CASSQRTDWETQYF. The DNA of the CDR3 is TGTGCCAGCAGCCAACGGACAGATTGGGAGACCCAGTACTTC. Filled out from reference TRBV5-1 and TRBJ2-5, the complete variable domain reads KAGVTQTPRYLIKTRGQQVTLSCSPISGHRSVSWYQQTPGQGLQFLFEYFSETQRNKGNFPGRFSGRQFSNSRSEMNVSTLELGDSALYLCASSQRTDWETQYFGPGTRLLVL.

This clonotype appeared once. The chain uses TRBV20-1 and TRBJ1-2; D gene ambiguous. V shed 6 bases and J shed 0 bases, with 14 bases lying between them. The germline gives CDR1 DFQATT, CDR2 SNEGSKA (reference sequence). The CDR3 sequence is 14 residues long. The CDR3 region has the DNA TGCAGTGCCTCCCTTCGGGGAGCTAACTATGGCTACACCTTC. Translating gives CSASLRGANYGYTF.

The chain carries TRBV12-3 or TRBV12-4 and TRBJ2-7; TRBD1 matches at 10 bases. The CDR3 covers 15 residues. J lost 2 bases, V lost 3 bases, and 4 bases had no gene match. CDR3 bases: TGTGCCAGCAGTTTTGGGGACAGGGGTACCTACGAGCAGTACTTC. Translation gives CASSFGDRGTYEQYF.

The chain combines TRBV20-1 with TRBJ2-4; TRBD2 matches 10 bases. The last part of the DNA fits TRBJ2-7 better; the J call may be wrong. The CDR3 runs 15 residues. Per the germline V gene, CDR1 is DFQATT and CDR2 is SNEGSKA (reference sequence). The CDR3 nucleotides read TGCAGTGCTAGAGATCCAGCGGGAGGGCCCGTCGAGCAGTACTTC. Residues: CSARDPAGGPVEQYF.

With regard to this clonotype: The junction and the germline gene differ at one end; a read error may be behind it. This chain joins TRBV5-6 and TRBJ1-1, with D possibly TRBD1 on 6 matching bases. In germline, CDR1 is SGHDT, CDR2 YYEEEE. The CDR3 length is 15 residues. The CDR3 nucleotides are TGTGCCGGCAGCTTGCTAGGGGGGTTCAACACTGAAGCTTTCTTT. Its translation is CAGSLLGGFNTEAFF.

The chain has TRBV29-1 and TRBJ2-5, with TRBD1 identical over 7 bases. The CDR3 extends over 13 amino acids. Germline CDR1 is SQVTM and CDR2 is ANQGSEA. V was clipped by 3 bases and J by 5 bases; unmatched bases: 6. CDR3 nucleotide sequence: TGCAGCGTTGACTCCGGGACAGTGGAGACCCAGTACTTC. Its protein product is CSVDSGTVETQYF. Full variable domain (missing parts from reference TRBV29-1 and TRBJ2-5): SAVISQKPSRDICQRGTSLTIQCQVDSQVTMMFWYRQQPGQSLTLIATANQGSEATYESGFVIDKFPISRPNLTFSTLTVSNMSPEDSSIYLCSVDSGTVETQYFGPGTRLLVL.

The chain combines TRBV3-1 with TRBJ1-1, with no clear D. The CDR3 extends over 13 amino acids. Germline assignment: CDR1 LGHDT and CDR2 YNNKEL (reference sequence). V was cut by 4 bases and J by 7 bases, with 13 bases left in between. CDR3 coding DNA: TGTGCCAGCAGCCGAGGGCCCCTATTTGAAGCTTTCTTT. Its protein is CASSRGPLFEAFF.